The clone carrying this TCR beta chain was observed at least ten times. The sample comes from a study of human T cells and chemical hapten exposure. Time point in this sample: pre-sensitization, week 0. Stated treatment: therapeutic diphenylcyclopropenone sensitization with weekly scalp DPC. MiXCR, applied by TCRdb to the RACE reads, yields one record per CDR3 protein. The sample has some 400,000 distinct CDR3 sequences; around 5.5% are singletons. The CDR3 totals 18 residues. With 6 bases removed from V and 6 bases from J, the gap between germline ends came to 27 bases. Germline CDR1 and CDR2: SNHLY and FYNNEI.

The clonotype comes from a woman between 45 and 60 years old with alopecia areata. Some clones in this sample may be carry-over from other donors' samples. Sample: whole blood, taken in connection with sensitization to the hapten diphenylcyclopropenone (DPC). V usage is TRBV2 and J usage is TRBJ2-1; possibly TRBD1 or TRBD2 for D (5 bases each). The CDR3 is CASSEFGLIFTGRNEQFF. Written as DNA, the CDR3 is TGTGCCAGCAGCGAATTTGGACTGATCTTTACGGGACGCAATGAGCAGTTCTTC.